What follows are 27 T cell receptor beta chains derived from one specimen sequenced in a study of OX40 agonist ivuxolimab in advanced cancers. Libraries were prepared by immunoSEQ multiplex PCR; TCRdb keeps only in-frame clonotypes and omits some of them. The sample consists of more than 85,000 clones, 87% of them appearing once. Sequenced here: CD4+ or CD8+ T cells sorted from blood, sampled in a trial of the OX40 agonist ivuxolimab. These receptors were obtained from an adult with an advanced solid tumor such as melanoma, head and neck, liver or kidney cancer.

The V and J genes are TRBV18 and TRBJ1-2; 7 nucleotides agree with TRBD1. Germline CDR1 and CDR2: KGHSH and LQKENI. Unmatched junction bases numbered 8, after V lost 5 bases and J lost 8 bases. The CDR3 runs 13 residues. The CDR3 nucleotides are TGTGCCAGCTCAACCGAACAGGGGCAGGGCTACACCTTC. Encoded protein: CASSTEQGQGYTF.

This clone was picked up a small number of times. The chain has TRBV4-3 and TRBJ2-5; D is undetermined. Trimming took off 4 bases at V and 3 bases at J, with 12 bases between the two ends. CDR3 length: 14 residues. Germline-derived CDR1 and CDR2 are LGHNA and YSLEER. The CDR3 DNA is TGCGCCAGCAGCCCCGTTTTTCCCGAAGAGACCCAGTACTTC. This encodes CASSPVFPEETQYF.

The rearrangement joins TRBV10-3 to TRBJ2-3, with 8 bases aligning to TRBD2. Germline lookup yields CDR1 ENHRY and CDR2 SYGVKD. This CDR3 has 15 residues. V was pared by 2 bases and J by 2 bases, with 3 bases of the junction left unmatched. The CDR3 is CAISEGRGDTDTQYF. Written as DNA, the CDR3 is TGTGCCATCAGTGAGGGGCGGGGGGACACAGATACGCAGTATTTT.

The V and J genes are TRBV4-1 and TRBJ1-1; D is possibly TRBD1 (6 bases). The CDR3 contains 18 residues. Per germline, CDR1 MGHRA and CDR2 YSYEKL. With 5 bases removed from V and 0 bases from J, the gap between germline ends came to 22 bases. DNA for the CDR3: TGCGCCAGCAGCTCCCAAGTCAGTGGGGGGGGCGTGAACACTGAAGCTTTCTTT. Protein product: CASSSQVSGGGVNTEAFF.

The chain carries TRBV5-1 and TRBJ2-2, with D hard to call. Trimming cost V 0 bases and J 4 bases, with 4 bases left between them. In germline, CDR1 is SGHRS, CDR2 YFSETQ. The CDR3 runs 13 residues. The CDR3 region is CASSLDSTGELFF. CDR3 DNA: TGCGCCAGCAGCTTGGATAGCACCGGGGAGCTGTTTTTT.

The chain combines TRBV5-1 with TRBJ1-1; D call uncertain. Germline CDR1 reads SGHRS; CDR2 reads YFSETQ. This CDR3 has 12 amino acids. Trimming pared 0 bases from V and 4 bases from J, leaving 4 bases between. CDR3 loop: CASSLGVTEAFF. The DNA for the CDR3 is TGCGCCAGCAGCTTGGGGGTCACTGAAGCTTTCTTT.

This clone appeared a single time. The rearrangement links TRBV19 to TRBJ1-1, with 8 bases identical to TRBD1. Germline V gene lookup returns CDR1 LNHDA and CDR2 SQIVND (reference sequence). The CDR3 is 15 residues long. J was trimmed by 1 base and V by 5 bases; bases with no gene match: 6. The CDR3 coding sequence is TGTGCCAGTAGTTTCCCGGACAGGGAGAACACTGAAGCTTTCTTT. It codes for CASSFPDRENTEAFF. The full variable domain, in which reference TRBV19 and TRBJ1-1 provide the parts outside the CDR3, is DGGITQSPKYLFRKEGQNVTLSCEQNLNHDAMYWYRQDPGQGLRLIYYSQIVNDFQKGDIAEGYSVSREKKESFPLTVTSAQKNPTAFYLCASSFPDRENTEAFFGQGTRLTVV.

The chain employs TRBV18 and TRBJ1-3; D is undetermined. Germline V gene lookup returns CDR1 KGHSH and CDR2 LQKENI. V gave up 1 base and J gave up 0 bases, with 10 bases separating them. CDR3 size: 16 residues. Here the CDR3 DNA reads TGTGCCAGCTCACCACAAGCACCGCGCTCTGGAAACACCATATATTTT. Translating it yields CASSPQAPRSGNTIYF. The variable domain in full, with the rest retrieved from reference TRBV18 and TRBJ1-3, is NAGVMQNPRHLVRRRGQEARLRCSPMKGHSHVYWYRQLPEEGLKFMVYLQKENIIDESGMPKERFSAEFPKEGPSILRIQQVVRGDSAAYFCASSPQAPRSGNTIYFGEGSWLTVV.

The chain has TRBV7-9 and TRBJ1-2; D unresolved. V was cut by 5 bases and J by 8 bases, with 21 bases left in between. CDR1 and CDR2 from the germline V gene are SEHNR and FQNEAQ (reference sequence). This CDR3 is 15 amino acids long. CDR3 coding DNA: TGTGCCAGCAGCCCCCGGGTCACGGACCCGACGGGCTACACCTTC. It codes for CASSPRVTDPTGYTF.

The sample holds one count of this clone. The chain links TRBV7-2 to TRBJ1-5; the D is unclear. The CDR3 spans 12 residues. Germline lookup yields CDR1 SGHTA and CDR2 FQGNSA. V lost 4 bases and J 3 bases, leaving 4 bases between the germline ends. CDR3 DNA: TGTGCCAGCAGCTGGGACAATCAGCCCCAGCATTTT. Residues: CASSWDNQPQHF.

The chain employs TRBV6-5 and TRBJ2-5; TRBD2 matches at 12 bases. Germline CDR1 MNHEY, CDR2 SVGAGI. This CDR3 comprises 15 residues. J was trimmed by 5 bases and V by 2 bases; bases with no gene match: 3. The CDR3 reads CASSYGTSGLETQYF. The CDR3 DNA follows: TGTGCCAGCAGTTACGGGACTAGCGGGTTGGAGACCCAGTACTTC.

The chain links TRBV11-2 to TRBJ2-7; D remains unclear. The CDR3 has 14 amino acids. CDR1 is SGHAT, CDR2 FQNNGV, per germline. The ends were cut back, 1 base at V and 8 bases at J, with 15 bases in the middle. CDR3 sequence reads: CASSLVPSVHQQYF. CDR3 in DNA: TGTGCCAGCAGCTTAGTTCCTTCCGTTCATCAGCAGTACTTC.

This CDR3 reads CASSLGTAREGYGYTF. The DNA of the CDR3 is TGTGCCAGCAGTTTAGGGACGGCGAGAGAGGGCTATGGCTACACCTTC. The rearrangement links TRBV6-6 to TRBJ1-2; tentatively, D is TRBD1 (5 bases). CDR3 length: 16 residues. Trimming removed 4 bases from V and 4 bases from J, with 19 bases in between. Germline CDR1 and CDR2: MNHNY and SVGAGI (reference sequence).

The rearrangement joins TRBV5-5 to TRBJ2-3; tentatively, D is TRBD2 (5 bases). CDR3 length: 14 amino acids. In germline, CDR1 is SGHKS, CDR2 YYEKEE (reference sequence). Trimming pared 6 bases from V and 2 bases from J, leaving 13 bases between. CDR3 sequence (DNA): TGTGCCAGCACCATAGGAGGATTCACAGATACGCAGTATTTT. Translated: CASTIGGFTDTQYF.

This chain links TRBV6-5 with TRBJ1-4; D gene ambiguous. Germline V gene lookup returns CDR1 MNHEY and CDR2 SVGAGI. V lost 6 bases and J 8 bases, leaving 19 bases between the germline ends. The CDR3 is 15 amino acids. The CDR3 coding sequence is TGTGCCAGCAGCTTTAGGACGGCGTTGAGGGAAAAACTGTTTTTT. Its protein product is CASSFRTALREKLFF.

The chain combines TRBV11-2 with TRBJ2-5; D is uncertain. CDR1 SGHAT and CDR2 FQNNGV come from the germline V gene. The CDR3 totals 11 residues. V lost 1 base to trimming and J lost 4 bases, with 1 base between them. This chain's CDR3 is CASSLAETQYF. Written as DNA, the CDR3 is TGTGCCAGCAGCTTAGCAGAGACCCAGTACTTC.

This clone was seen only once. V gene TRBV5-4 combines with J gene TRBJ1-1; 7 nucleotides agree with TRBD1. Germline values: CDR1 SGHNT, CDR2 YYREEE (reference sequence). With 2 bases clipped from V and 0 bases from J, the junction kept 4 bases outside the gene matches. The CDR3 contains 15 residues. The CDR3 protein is CASSFKTGMNTEAFF. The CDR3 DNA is TGTGCCAGCAGCTTCAAGACAGGGATGAACACTGAAGCTTTCTTT.

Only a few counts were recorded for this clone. CDR3: CASSEPRGGAYNEQFF. CDR3 DNA: TGTGCCAGCAGTGAACCACGTGGGGGGGCCTACAATGAGCAGTTCTTC. This chain connects TRBV25-1 to TRBJ2-1; 7 bases agree with TRBD2. Germline values: CDR1 MGHDK, CDR2 SYGVNS. The junction had 6 bases not matched to a gene; V was cut back by 2 bases and J by 2 bases. This CDR3 contains 16 residues.

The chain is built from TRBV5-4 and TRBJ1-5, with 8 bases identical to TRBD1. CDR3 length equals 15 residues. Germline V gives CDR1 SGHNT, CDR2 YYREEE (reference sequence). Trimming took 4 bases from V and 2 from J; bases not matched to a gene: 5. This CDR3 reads CASSETGAGNQPQHF. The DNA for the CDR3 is TGTGCCAGCAGCGAGACAGGGGCCGGCAATCAGCCCCAGCATTTT.

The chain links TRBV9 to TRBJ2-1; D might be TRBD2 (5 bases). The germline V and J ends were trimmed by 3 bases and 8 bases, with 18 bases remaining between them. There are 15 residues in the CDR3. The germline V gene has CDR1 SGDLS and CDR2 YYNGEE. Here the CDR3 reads CASSAALGVYDEQFF. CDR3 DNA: TGTGCCAGCAGCGCGGCCCTGGGAGTTTATGATGAGCAGTTCTTC.

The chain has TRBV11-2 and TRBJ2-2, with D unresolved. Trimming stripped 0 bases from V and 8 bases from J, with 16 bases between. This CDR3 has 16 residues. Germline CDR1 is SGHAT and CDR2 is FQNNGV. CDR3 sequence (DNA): TGTGCCAGCAGCTTAGAGCGGCCCCTGGTAGGAGGGGAGCTGTTTTTT. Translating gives CASSLERPLVGGELFF.

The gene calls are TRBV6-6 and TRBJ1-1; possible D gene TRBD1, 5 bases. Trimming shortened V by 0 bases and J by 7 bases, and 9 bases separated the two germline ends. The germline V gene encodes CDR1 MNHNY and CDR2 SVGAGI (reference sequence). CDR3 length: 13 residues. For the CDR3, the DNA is TGTGCCAGCAGTTACTCGGGGGGACGTGAAGCTTTCTTT. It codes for CASSYSGGREAFF.

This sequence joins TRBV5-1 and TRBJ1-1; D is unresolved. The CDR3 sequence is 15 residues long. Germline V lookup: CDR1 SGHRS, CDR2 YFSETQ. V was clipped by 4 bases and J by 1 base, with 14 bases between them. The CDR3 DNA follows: TGCGCCAGCAGCAGTGACACACCAGGGAACACTGAAGCTTTCTTT. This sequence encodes CASSSDTPGNTEAFF. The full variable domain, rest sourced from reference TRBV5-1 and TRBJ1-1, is KAGVTQTPRYLIKTRGQQVTLSCSPISGHRSVSWYQQTPGQGLQFLFEYFSETQRNKGNFPGRFSGRQFSNSRSEMNVSTLELGDSALYLCASSSDTPGNTEAFFGQGTRLTVV.

The CDR3 DNA reads as TGTGCCAGTAGTAGTGGACGGATGAACACTGAAGCTTTCTTT. Residues: CASSSGRMNTEAFF. The genes are TRBV19 and TRBJ1-1; D unresolved. The CDR3 has 14 amino acids. Deletions cut 4 bases from V and 0 bases from J, with 9 bases between. Germline CDR1 and CDR2: LNHDA and SQIVND (reference sequence).

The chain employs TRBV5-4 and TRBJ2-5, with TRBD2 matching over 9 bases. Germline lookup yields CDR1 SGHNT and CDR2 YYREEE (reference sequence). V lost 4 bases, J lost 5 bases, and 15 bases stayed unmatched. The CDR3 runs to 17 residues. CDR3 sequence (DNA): TGTGCCAGCAGCCGCGCAGGGCTAGCGGGGTTTGAGGAGACCCAGTACTTC. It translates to CASSRAGLAGFEETQYF.

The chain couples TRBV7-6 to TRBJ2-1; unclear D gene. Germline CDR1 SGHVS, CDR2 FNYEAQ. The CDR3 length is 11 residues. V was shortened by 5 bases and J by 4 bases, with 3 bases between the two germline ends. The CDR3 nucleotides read TGTGCCAGCAGCGTATACAATGAGCAGTTCTTC. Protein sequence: CASSVYNEQFF.

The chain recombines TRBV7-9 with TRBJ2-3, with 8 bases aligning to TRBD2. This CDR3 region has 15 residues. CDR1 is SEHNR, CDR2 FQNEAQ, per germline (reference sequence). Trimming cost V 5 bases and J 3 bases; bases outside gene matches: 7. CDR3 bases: TGTGCCAGCAGCCCAGGACTAGCATATACAGATACGCAGTATTTT. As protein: CASSPGLAYTDTQYF.